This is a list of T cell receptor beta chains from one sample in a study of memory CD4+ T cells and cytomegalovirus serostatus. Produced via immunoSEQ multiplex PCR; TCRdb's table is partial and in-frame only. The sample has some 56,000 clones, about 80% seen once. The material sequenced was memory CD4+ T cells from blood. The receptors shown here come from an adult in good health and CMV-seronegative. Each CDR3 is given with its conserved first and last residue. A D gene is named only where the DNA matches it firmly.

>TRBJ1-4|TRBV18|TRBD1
CASSPPGQGAYEKLFF
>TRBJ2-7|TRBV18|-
CASSQGYEQYF
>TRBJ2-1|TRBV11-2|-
CASSLWAGSYNEQFF
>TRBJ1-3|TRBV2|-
CASGRQTTSGNTIYF
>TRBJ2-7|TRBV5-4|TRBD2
CASGLGLADSYEQYF
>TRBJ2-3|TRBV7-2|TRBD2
CASSLPLTSGGDKEDTQYF
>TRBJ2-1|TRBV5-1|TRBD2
CASSPGLAGYNEQFF
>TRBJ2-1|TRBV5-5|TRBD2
CASSSGLAGGLNYNEQFF
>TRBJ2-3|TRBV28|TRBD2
CASSTQRLAGTDTQYF
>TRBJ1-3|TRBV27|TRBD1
CASSLSLNYRDREGGNTIYF
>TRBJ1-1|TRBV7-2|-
CASSLVKRTEAFF
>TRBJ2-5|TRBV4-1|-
CASSQVDTLRRTQYF
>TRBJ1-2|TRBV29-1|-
CSVGGRSYTF
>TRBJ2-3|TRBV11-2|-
CASSSGTRLGTQYF
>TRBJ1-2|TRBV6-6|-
CASSPDGDYGYTF
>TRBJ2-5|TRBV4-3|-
CASSQDRRGPPLETQYF
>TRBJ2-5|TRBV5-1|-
CASSPHRAGETQYF
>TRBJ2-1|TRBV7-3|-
CASSRRGSSYNEQFF
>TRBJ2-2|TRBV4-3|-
CASSHSGAKLFF
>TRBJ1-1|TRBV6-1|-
CASRGRQGSNTEAFF
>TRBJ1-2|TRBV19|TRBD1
CASSINGTGHYGYTF
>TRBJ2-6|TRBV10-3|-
CAISDSRTAGANVLTF
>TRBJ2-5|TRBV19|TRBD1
CASSMGGTGKTQYF
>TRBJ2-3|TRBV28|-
CASSLNTGSTDTQYF
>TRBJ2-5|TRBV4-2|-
CASSQGGSGLLQTQYF
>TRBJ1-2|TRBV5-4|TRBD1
CASSSWTGSGGYTF
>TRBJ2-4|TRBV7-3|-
CASSLNGGAKNIQYF
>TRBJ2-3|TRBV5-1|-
CASRDRDRANNAQYF
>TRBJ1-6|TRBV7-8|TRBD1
CASARDSYNSPLHF
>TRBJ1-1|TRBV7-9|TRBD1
CASSALAQGATEAFF
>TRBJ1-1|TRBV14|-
CASSSLGGAGEAFF
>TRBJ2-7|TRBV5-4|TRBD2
CASSSSGGNYEQYF
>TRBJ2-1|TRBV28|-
CASFNTGFNEQFF
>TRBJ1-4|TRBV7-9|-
CASSLAGQFNEKLFF
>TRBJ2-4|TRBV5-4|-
CASSSTGTIQYF
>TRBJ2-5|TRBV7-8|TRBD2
CASSLALAGGHKIETQYF
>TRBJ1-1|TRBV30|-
CAWTRIATEAFF